What follows are 31 T cell receptor beta chains derived from one specimen sequenced in a study of T cell repertoires in cytomegalovirus infection. TCRdb passed the reads through MiXCR, listing each CDR3 protein once. The table includes roughly 720,000 distinct CDR3 sequences, 35% to 40% detected once. Sequencing input: PBMCs. The receptors come from a human donor in good health (CMV status not recorded). Some clones in this sample may be carry-over from other donors' samples.

In DNA form, the CDR3 reads TGTGCCAGCAGTGTGACAGGGGCTAATCAGCCCCAGCATTTT. Encoded protein: CASSVTGANQPQHF. J is TRBJ1-5 and V is TRBV6-1; 8 bases are a match to TRBD1. Trimming removed 4 bases from V and 4 bases from J; junction bases left unmatched: 3. The CDR3 totals 14 residues. Germline V CDR1 and CDR2: MNHNS, SASEGT.

The V and J genes are TRBV11-2 and TRBJ1-2; a possible D gene is TRBD1 (5 bases). Trimming removed 0 bases at V and 8 bases at J, with 13 bases between. The germline CDR1 and CDR2 sequences are SGHAT and FQNNGV. The CDR3 contains 14 residues. The CDR3 loop reads CASSLDPGLEGYTF. CDR3 DNA: TGTGCCAGCAGCTTAGATCCAGGGCTAGAGGGCTACACCTTC.

The chain combines TRBV7-8 with TRBJ2-3; TRBD1 aligns across 7 bases. V lost 5 bases, J lost 3 bases, and 14 bases stayed unmatched. This CDR3 is 17 amino acids long. The germline gives CDR1 SGHVS, CDR2 FQNEAQ. The CDR3 DNA reads as TGTGCCAGCAGCCCAACCTGGGACAGACGGGGAACAGATACGCAGTATTTT. Translating gives CASSPTWDRRGTDTQYF.

This clonotype was seen more than once but under ten times. The V and J genes are TRBV7-3 and TRBJ2-2; D gene uncertain. Germline assignment: CDR1 SGHTA and CDR2 FQGTGA. The CDR3 spans 15 residues. V was trimmed by 0 bases and J by 3 bases, leaving 8 bases between them. The CDR3 sequence is CASSLTGGDTGELFF. CDR3 nucleotides: TGTGCCAGCAGCTTAACTGGTGGAGACACCGGGGAGCTGTTTTTT.

For this clonotype: A much larger clone differs by one base, so this may be a read error. This sequence joins TRBV7-2 and TRBJ1-5; tentatively, D is TRBD1 (5 bases). Trimming took 7 bases from V and 3 from J, leaving 16 bases between them. The germline V gene has CDR1 SGHTA and CDR2 FQGNSA. The CDR3 contains 15 residues. The chain's CDR3 is CASTTMGGDNQPQHF. The DNA for the CDR3 is TGTGCCAGCACTACCATGGGGGGTGACAATCAGCCCCAGCATTTT.

This chain links TRBV5-4 with TRBJ2-7; 7 bases are a match to TRBD2. There are 18 residues in the CDR3. Germline CDR1 SGHNT, CDR2 YYREEE (reference sequence). The junction had 12 bases not matched to a gene; V was cut back by 0 bases and J by 0 bases. CDR3 in amino acids: CASSLGPPLRGSSYEQYF. As DNA, the CDR3 is TGTGCCAGCAGCTTGGGTCCCCCCCTGCGGGGGAGCTCCTACGAGCAGTACTTC.

The chain links TRBV19 to TRBJ2-6, with 8 bases fitting TRBD1. The germline V gene has CDR1 LNHDA and CDR2 SQIVND (reference sequence). This CDR3 region has 15 residues. V lost 6 bases, J lost 3 bases, and 4 bases stayed unmatched. CDR3 protein: CASSGQGRGANVLTF. As DNA, the CDR3 is TGTGCCAGTAGCGGACAGGGTCGTGGGGCCAACGTCCTGACTTTC. The complete variable domain, with remaining parts taken from reference TRBV19 and TRBJ2-6, reads DGGITQSPKYLFRKEGQNVTLSCEQNLNHDAMYWYRQDPGQGLRLIYYSQIVNDFQKGDIAEGYSVSREKKESFPLTVTSAQKNPTAFYLCASSGQGRGANVLTFGAGSRLTVL.

The rearrangement joins TRBV7-8 to TRBJ1-4, with 11 bases identical to TRBD1. V was clipped by 4 bases and J by 7 bases; unmatched bases: 17. CDR1 and CDR2 (germline): SGHVS, FQNEAQ. This CDR3 comprises 19 residues. In DNA form, the CDR3 reads TGTGCCAGCAGCTCACTTAGAACGGGACAGGGGGTTTTCGGTGAAAAACTGTTTTTT. It codes for CASSSLRTGQGVFGEKLFF. Complete variable domain (other parts from reference TRBV7-8 and TRBJ1-4): GAGVSQSPRYKVAKRGQDVALRCDPISGHVSLFWYQQALGQGPEFLTYFQNEAQLDKSGLPSDRFFAERPEGSVSTLKIQRTQQEDSAVYLCASSSLRTGQGVFGEKLFFGSGTQLSVL.

J is TRBJ2-3 and V is TRBV7-2, with TRBD1 matching 7 bases. V dropped 5 bases and J dropped 13; count of bases not matched to a gene: 21. Germline CDR1 reads SGHTA; CDR2 reads FQGNSA. This CDR3 has 16 amino acids. The CDR3 reads CASSVPQGVVGLTKYF. The CDR3 nucleotides are TGTGCCAGCAGCGTTCCTCAGGGGGTCGTTGGATTGACGAAGTATTTT. Together with reference TRBV7-2 and TRBJ2-3, the CDR3 gives the full variable domain: GAGVSQSPSNKVTEKGKDVELRCDPISGHTALYWYRQSLGQGLEFLIYFQGNSAPDKSGLPSDRFSAERTGGSVSTLTIQRTQQEDSAVYLCASSVPQGVVGLTKYFGPGTRLTVL.

This clonotype was seen a few times. The gene calls are TRBV7-8 and TRBJ2-2; D may be TRBD1 (6 bases). Trimming took 1 base from V and 2 from J, leaving 17 bases between them. The CDR3 has 18 amino acids. Germline CDR1 SGHVS, CDR2 FQNEAQ. The CDR3 loop is CASSLVPATGSNTGELFF. The CDR3 DNA sequence: TGTGCCAGCAGCTTAGTCCCCGCTACAGGGAGTAACACCGGGGAGCTGTTTTTT. The variable domain in full, completed from reference TRBV7-8 and TRBJ2-2, reads GAGVSQSPRYKVAKRGQDVALRCDPISGHVSLFWYQQALGQGPEFLTYFQNEAQLDKSGLPSDRFFAERPEGSVSTLKIQRTQQEDSAVYLCASSLVPATGSNTGELFFGEGSRLTVL.

This clonotype was seen more than once but under ten times. The rearrangement links TRBV15 to TRBJ2-5; D is possibly TRBD2 (5 bases). Germline-derived CDR1 and CDR2 are LNHNV and YYDKDF (reference sequence). Trimming stripped 0 bases from V and 5 bases from J, with 16 bases between. The CDR3 covers 16 residues. The CDR3 nucleotides read TGTGCCACCAGCAGAGAGTATTCCGGGATCGGGGAGACCCAGTACTTC. This sequence encodes CATSREYSGIGETQYF.

This clonotype was seen at least ten times. This sequence joins TRBV5-4 and TRBJ2-7, with 9 bases that match TRBD1. CDR3 length: 14 amino acids. Germline lookup yields CDR1 SGHNT and CDR2 YYREEE (reference sequence). J lost 2 bases, V lost 5 bases, and 5 bases had no gene match. The CDR3 DNA follows: TGTGCCAGCAGGGGACAGGGTACGCCCTACGAGCAGTACTTC. It specifies CASRGQGTPYEQYF.

V gene TRBV14 combines with J gene TRBJ2-1, with D perhaps matching TRBD1 (5 bases). This CDR3 has 15 amino acids. Germline assignment: CDR1 SGHDN and CDR2 FVKESK. V was cut by 4 bases and J by 8 bases, with 18 bases left in between. The CDR3 region has the DNA TGTGCCAGCAGCCCGGACATCCGACGTATGCATGAGCAGTTCTTC. It encodes CASSPDIRRMHEQFF.

The chain joins TRBV27 to TRBJ1-1; no firm D call. V was cut by 6 bases and J by 1 base, with 12 bases left in between. The germline V gene has CDR1 MNHEY and CDR2 SMNVEV (reference sequence). The CDR3 runs to 14 residues. The CDR3 here is CASRHRAQNTEAFF. Here the CDR3 DNA reads TGTGCCAGCAGACATCGGGCCCAGAACACTGAAGCTTTCTTT.

There are a few counts of this clonotype. The V and J genes are TRBV11-1 and TRBJ2-5; a weak D match, TRBD1 (5 bases). Trimming left V 3 bases short and J 4 bases short, with 12 bases between. There are 14 residues in the CDR3. The germline V gene encodes CDR1 SGHAT and CDR2 FQDESV (reference sequence). The CDR3 protein is CASSFLRGGETQYF. The CDR3 DNA sequence: TGTGCCAGCAGCTTCTTAAGGGGCGGAGAGACCCAGTACTTC.

The table lists this clonotype with a few counts. The V gene is TRBV6-6, the J gene TRBJ2-2; 10 bases are shared with TRBD2. Germline V lookup: CDR1 MNHNY, CDR2 SVGAGI (reference sequence). This CDR3 spans 19 amino acids. The V and J ends lost 8 bases and 4 bases, in that order; junction bases with no gene match: 19. The CDR3 reads CASHKGPASGGFGTGELFF. In nucleotides, the CDR3 is TGTGCCAGCCACAAAGGCCCAGCTAGCGGGGGTTTTGGCACCGGGGAGCTGTTTTTT.

This clonotype was found a few times. The rearrangement uses TRBV5-6 and TRBJ1-6; D is perhaps TRBD1 (5 bases). The V gene's germline CDR1 is SGHDT and CDR2 YYEEEE. Trimming removed 2 bases from V and 7 bases from J, with 10 bases in between. This CDR3 has 14 amino acids. CDR3 DNA: TGTGCCAGCAGCTTATATCGACAGAATTCACCCCTCCACTTT. Amino acid sequence: CASSLYRQNSPLHF. The variable domain in full, completed from reference TRBV5-6 and TRBJ1-6, reads DAGVTQSPTHLIKTRGQQVTLRCSPKSGHDTVSWYQQALGQGPQFIFQYYEEEERQRGNFPDRFSGHQFPNYSSELNVNALLLGDSALYLCASSLYRQNSPLHFGNGTRLTVT.

V and J are TRBV6-2 or TRBV6-3 and TRBJ2-2, with 11 bases matching TRBD2. The V gene's germline CDR1 is MNHEY and CDR2 SVGEGT. V dropped 8 bases and J dropped 6; count of bases not matched to a gene: 8. The CDR3 contains 15 residues. The CDR3 protein is CASQRTSGGPGELFF. As DNA, the CDR3 is TGTGCCAGCCAGCGAACTAGCGGGGGACCCGGGGAGCTGTTTTTT.

Ten or more counts support this clonotype. The genes are TRBV7-8 and TRBJ1-1; 10 nucleotides line up with TRBD1. CDR1 is SGHVS and CDR2 is FQNEAQ in the germline V gene. The CDR3 runs to 12 residues. The trim removed 4 bases at V and 8 bases at J, leaving 1 base unmatched. CDR3: CASSSDRGEAFF. CDR3 sequence (DNA): TGTGCCAGCAGCTCGGACAGGGGGGAAGCTTTCTTT.

This clonotype showed up just a few times. The rearrangement uses TRBV12-3 or TRBV12-4 and TRBJ2-3, with 10 bases identical to TRBD1. V lost 6 bases and J lost 6; bases outside the gene matches: 12. The CDR3 has 16 amino acids. The CDR3 DNA follows: TGTGCCAGCAGAGCCTCTCGGGACAGGGGATCCGATACGCAGTATTTT. Amino acids: CASRASRDRGSDTQYF.

This clonotype was found a few times. The chain combines TRBV4-2 with TRBJ1-1; 7 positions agree with TRBD1. The CDR3 is made up of 15 amino acids. Germline V gene sequence: CDR1 LGHNA, CDR2 YNFKEQ. V shed 0 bases and J 7 bases; nucleotides not matched to a gene: 8. CDR3 region: CASSQDPGRGYEAFF. The CDR3 DNA reads TGTGCCAGCAGCCAAGATCCGGGCAGGGGGTATGAAGCTTTCTTT.

The chain joins TRBV6-6 to TRBJ1-5, with D possibly being TRBD1 (5 bases). V was clipped by 7 bases and J by 5 bases, with 12 bases between them. The CDR3 is 13 amino acids. In germline, CDR1 is MNHNY, CDR2 SVGAGI (reference sequence). The CDR3 DNA sequence: TGTGCCAGCACCGAGGGGACGTATCAGCCCCAGCATTTT. Translating it yields CASTEGTYQPQHF.

The rearrangement links TRBV7-4 to TRBJ2-7; 8 bases match TRBD2. Germline V gives CDR1 SGHVT, CDR2 SQSDAQ. This CDR3 region has 14 residues. V lost 5 bases and J lost 10; bases outside the gene matches: 13. DNA of the CDR3: TGTGCCAGCAGCCAGTCCGGGACTAGAAGCGATCAGTACTTC. Protein sequence: CASSQSGTRSDQYF.

The table lists this clonotype with a few counts. The rearrangement links TRBV27 to TRBJ2-7, with D perhaps matching TRBD1 (6 bases). The CDR3 contains 14 residues. Germline CDR1 MNHEY, CDR2 SMNVEV (reference sequence). The V end was cut by 3 bases, the J end by 2 bases, with 11 bases between. The CDR3 here is CASSFQGFPYEQYF. DNA for the CDR3: TGTGCCAGCAGTTTTCAGGGGTTCCCCTACGAGCAGTACTTC.

Of note for this clonotype: A much larger clone differs by one base, so this may be a read error. The J gene is TRBJ2-3, the V gene TRBV12-3 or TRBV12-4, with 10 bases aligning to TRBD2. This CDR3 has 18 residues. The CDR3 sequence is CASSLGQRGGRDTDTPYF. In DNA, the CDR3 is TGTGCCAGCAGTTTAGGCCAGCGGGGGGGCCGGGACACAGATACGCCGTATTTT.

The chain carries TRBV6-2 or TRBV6-3 and TRBJ2-1, with a tentative D call TRBD2 (5 bases). Between the trimmed V and J ends, which lost 1 base and 9 bases, there was a span of 25 bases. Germline V gives CDR1 MNHEY, CDR2 SVGEGT. The CDR3 consists of 18 residues. The CDR3 DNA is TGTGCCAGCAGTTACTTAGCGTCAGTTTGGGGTGATGTTAGTGAGCAGTTCTTC. Translated: CASSYLASVWGDVSEQFF.

The gene calls are TRBV20-1 and TRBJ2-3; 11 bases align to TRBD2. V was pared by 6 bases and J by 9 bases, with 11 bases of the junction left unmatched. CDR3 length: 14 residues. CDR1 is DFQATT, CDR2 SNEGSKA, per germline (reference sequence). As DNA, the CDR3 is TGCAGTGCCCAGGGACTAGCGGTCGCCGGAACGCAGTATTTT. Encoded protein: CSAQGLAVAGTQYF.

This clonotype was picked up a small number of times. V gene TRBV10-3 combines with J gene TRBJ2-1; 14 positions agree with TRBD2. Trimming removed 3 bases from V and 8 bases from J; junction bases left unmatched: 6. Germline values: CDR1 ENHRY, CDR2 SYGVKD. This CDR3 region has 16 residues. This chain's CDR3 is CAISEGTSGSRDEQFF. CDR3 DNA sequence: TGTGCCATCAGTGAAGGGACTAGCGGGAGTAGAGATGAGCAGTTCTTC.

In its sample, this clonotype was seen a few times. The CDR3 is CASSGVFTETQYF. As DNA, the CDR3 is TGTGCCAGCAGTGGTGTTTTCACGGAGACCCAGTACTTC. The rearrangement joins TRBV6-1 to TRBJ2-5; D ambiguous. Germline V gene lookup returns CDR1 MNHNS and CDR2 SASEGT. V lost 4 bases and J 5 bases, leaving 11 bases between the germline ends. This CDR3 has 13 amino acids.

There are a few counts of this clonotype. In DNA form, the CDR3 reads TGTGCCAGCAGCTTAGCGGGTCCCGGGTACGAGCAGTACTTC. Translated: CASSLAGPGYEQYF. The chain links TRBV7-4 to TRBJ2-7, with D unresolved. Germline CDR1 and CDR2: SGHVT and SQSDAQ. Trimming pared 0 bases from V and 4 bases from J, leaving 10 bases between. The CDR3 is 14 residues long. The whole variable domain, remainder taken from reference TRBV7-4 and TRBJ2-7, is GAGVSQSPRYKVAKRGRDVALRCDSISGHVTLYWYRQTLGQGSEVLTYSQSDAQRDKSGRPSGRFSAERPERSVSTLKIQRTEQGDSAVYLCASSLAGPGYEQYFGPGTRLTVT.

This chain joins TRBV12-3 or TRBV12-4 and TRBJ1-4; D unclear. The CDR3 has 13 residues. With 6 bases removed from V and 10 bases from J, the gap between germline ends came to 15 bases. DNA of the CDR3: TGTGCCAGCAGGACTAGGTCGCGGGGAAAACTGTTTTTT. Translating gives CASRTRSRGKLFF.